Listed below are T cell receptor beta chains from one sample, sequenced in a study of OX40 agonist ivuxolimab in advanced cancers. Method: immunoSEQ multiplex PCR; TCRdb's copy keeps in-frame clones and lacks some. Of around 58,000 clones in the sample, around 89% were seen once. The sample here was CD4+ or CD8+ T cells sorted from blood, taken in a trial of the OX40 agonist ivuxolimab. These receptors were obtained from an adult with an advanced solid tumor such as melanoma, head and neck, liver or kidney cancer. Each CDR3 is given with its conserved first and last residue. D genes are given only for firm matches. Some rows mark clone size as missing; the rest say once, few, many or name a class of expanded clone.

d_call: -
clone_size: -
cdr3_length: 15
v_call: TRBV14
j_call: TRBJ1-2
cdr3_nt: TGTGCCAGCAGCCAAGAGCAGCAGCTTAACTATGGCTACACCTTC
cdr3_aa: CASSQEQQLNYGYTF

d_call: -
clone_size: -
cdr3_length: 12
v_call: TRBV6-5
j_call: TRBJ2-6
cdr3_nt: TGTGCCACCCACTCTGGGGCCAACGTCCTGACTTTC
cdr3_aa: CATHSGANVLTF

d_call: -
clone_size: -
cdr3_length: 16
v_call: TRBV27
j_call: TRBJ1-5
cdr3_nt: TGTGCCAGCAGCAGATCCACAGGGTCAAGCAATCAGCCCCAGCATTTT
cdr3_aa: CASSRSTGSSNQPQHF

d_call: -
clone_size: -
cdr3_length: 13
v_call: TRBV7-2
j_call: TRBJ2-7
cdr3_nt: TGTGCAACGGGACTTTCGAGCTCCTACGAGCAGTACTTC
cdr3_aa: CATGLSSSYEQYF

d_call: -
clone_size: -
cdr3_length: 15
v_call: TRBV6-5
j_call: TRBJ2-5
cdr3_nt: TGTGCCAGCAGTTACCTTCAGGGGCGGGGAGAGACCCAGTACTTC
cdr3_aa: CASSYLQGRGETQYF

d_call: -
clone_size: -
cdr3_length: 15
v_call: TRBV5-1
j_call: TRBJ2-7
cdr3_nt: TGCGCCAGCAGCCCCGGGACATCCAGCTCCTACGAGCAGTACTTC
cdr3_aa: CASSPGTSSSYEQYF

d_call: TRBD1
clone_size: once
cdr3_length: 17
v_call: TRBV28
j_call: TRBJ2-7
cdr3_nt: TGTGCCAGCAGTTTCGGCCGGGGACAGGGCCGTTCCTACGAGCAGTACTTC
cdr3_aa: CASSFGRGQGRSYEQYF

d_call: -
clone_size: -
cdr3_length: 14
v_call: TRBV6-6
j_call: TRBJ1-1
cdr3_nt: TGTGCCAGCATTTTGACAGATAGGAACACTGAAGCTTTCTTT
cdr3_aa: CASILTDRNTEAFF

d_call: TRBD1
clone_size: once
cdr3_length: 14
v_call: TRBV6-1
j_call: TRBJ2-7
cdr3_nt: TGTGCCAGCAGTAAACATGGACAGGGTTACGAGCAGTACTTC
cdr3_aa: CASSKHGQGYEQYF

d_call: TRBD1
clone_size: -
cdr3_length: 13
v_call: TRBV10-3
j_call: TRBJ2-7
cdr3_nt: TGTGCCATCAGCGGACAGGGCGCCTACGAGCAGTACTTC
cdr3_aa: CAISGQGAYEQYF

d_call: -
clone_size: -
cdr3_length: 15
v_call: TRBV5-6
j_call: TRBJ1-4
cdr3_nt: TGTGCCAGCAGCCAAGCACTGGGAACTAATGAAAAACTGTTTTTT
cdr3_aa: CASSQALGTNEKLFF

d_call: -
clone_size: -
cdr3_length: 14
v_call: TRBV5-4
j_call: TRBJ1-4
cdr3_nt: TGTGCCAGCAGCTTACAAACCGGAGGGGAAAAACTGTTTTTT
cdr3_aa: CASSLQTGGEKLFF

d_call: -
clone_size: few
cdr3_length: 13
v_call: TRBV11-2
j_call: TRBJ2-7
cdr3_nt: TGTGCCAGCAGCTTAGGACCGATCTACGAGCAGTACTTC
cdr3_aa: CASSLGPIYEQYF

d_call: TRBD1
clone_size: few
cdr3_length: 13
v_call: TRBV2
j_call: TRBJ1-1
cdr3_nt: TGTGCCAGCAGAGTGGACAGGGACACTGAAGCTTTCTTT
cdr3_aa: CASRVDRDTEAFF

d_call: TRBD2
clone_size: -
cdr3_length: 14
v_call: TRBV18
j_call: TRBJ2-7
cdr3_nt: TGTGCCAGCTCACCATCGCTAGCGGGAGACGAGCAGTACTTC
cdr3_aa: CASSPSLAGDEQYF

d_call: TRBD2
clone_size: -
cdr3_length: 14
v_call: TRBV13
j_call: TRBJ2-5
cdr3_nt: TGTGCCAGCAGCCCGGGGACTACCAGGGAGACCCAGTACTTC
cdr3_aa: CASSPGTTRETQYF

d_call: -
clone_size: -
cdr3_length: 14
v_call: TRBV6-1
j_call: TRBJ2-7
cdr3_nt: TGTGCCAGCAGTGAAGGGGGCAGTCGTTACGAGCAGTACTTC
cdr3_aa: CASSEGGSRYEQYF

d_call: TRBD1
clone_size: -
cdr3_length: 13
v_call: TRBV5-4
j_call: TRBJ2-5
cdr3_nt: TGTGCCAGCAGGGAAGGGACAGAAGAGACCCAGTACTTC
cdr3_aa: CASREGTEETQYF

d_call: TRBD1
clone_size: -
cdr3_length: 16
v_call: TRBV7-8
j_call: TRBJ2-7
cdr3_nt: TGTGCCAGCAGCTTAAGGGCCGGGACAGGGTCCTACGAGCAGTACTTC
cdr3_aa: CASSLRAGTGSYEQYF

d_call: -
clone_size: -
cdr3_length: 14
v_call: TRBV11-1
j_call: TRBJ2-2
cdr3_nt: TGTGCCAGCAGCTTAGTCTCGGGAATCGGGGAGCTGTTTTTT
cdr3_aa: CASSLVSGIGELFF

d_call: TRBD1
clone_size: -
cdr3_length: 14
v_call: TRBV2
j_call: TRBJ2-7
cdr3_nt: TGTGCCAGCAGTCGATCGGGACAGGTCTACGAGCAGTACTTC
cdr3_aa: CASSRSGQVYEQYF

d_call: -
clone_size: -
cdr3_length: 13
v_call: TRBV10-1
j_call: TRBJ2-3
cdr3_nt: TGCGCCAGCAGACGGGACCGCACAGATACGCAGTATTTT
cdr3_aa: CASRRDRTDTQYF

d_call: TRBD1
clone_size: -
cdr3_length: 16
v_call: TRBV5-1
j_call: TRBJ1-1
cdr3_nt: TGCGCCAGCAGCTTGGCCGAGGGGGACAGCAACACTGAAGCTTTCTTT
cdr3_aa: CASSLAEGDSNTEAFF

d_call: TRBD1
clone_size: -
cdr3_length: 16
v_call: TRBV19
j_call: TRBJ2-3
cdr3_nt: TGTGCCAGTAGTATAGTAGGGACAGTCCCTCCAGATACGCAGTATTTT
cdr3_aa: CASSIVGTVPPDTQYF

d_call: -
clone_size: -
cdr3_length: 15
v_call: TRBV13
j_call: TRBJ2-7
cdr3_nt: TGTGCCAGCAGCTTAGAGGGGGGTCTCTCCTACGAGCAGTACTTC
cdr3_aa: CASSLEGGLSYEQYF

d_call: -
clone_size: -
cdr3_length: 15
v_call: TRBV27
j_call: TRBJ1-5
cdr3_nt: TGTGCCAGCAGTCAAACACAGCGTAGCAATCAGCCCCAGCATTTT
cdr3_aa: CASSQTQRSNQPQHF

d_call: TRBD2
clone_size: -
cdr3_length: 14
v_call: TRBV18
j_call: TRBJ2-7
cdr3_nt: TGTGCCAGCTCACCAGGGACTAACTCCTACGAGCAGTACTTC
cdr3_aa: CASSPGTNSYEQYF

d_call: -
clone_size: few
cdr3_length: 13
v_call: TRBV29-1
j_call: TRBJ1-2
cdr3_nt: TGCAGCGGGGGGCAGGGTCTGAACTATGGCTACACCTTC
cdr3_aa: CSGGQGLNYGYTF

d_call: -
clone_size: -
cdr3_length: 16
v_call: TRBV27
j_call: TRBJ1-4
cdr3_nt: TGTGCCAGCAGTCGAACGGGGGGGGCGGGTAATGAAAAACTGTTTTTT
cdr3_aa: CASSRTGGAGNEKLFF

d_call: TRBD1
clone_size: -
cdr3_length: 14
v_call: TRBV19
j_call: TRBJ1-4
cdr3_nt: TGTGCCAGTAGTAAGGGGGCCAGGAATGAAAAACTGTTTTTT
cdr3_aa: CASSKGARNEKLFF

d_call: -
clone_size: once
cdr3_length: 15
v_call: TRBV11-2
j_call: TRBJ1-5
cdr3_nt: TGTGCCAGCAGCTTAGGCCCAGAGGGGTATCAGCCCCAGCATTTT
cdr3_aa: CASSLGPEGYQPQHF

d_call: -
clone_size: -
cdr3_length: 13
v_call: TRBV11-2
j_call: TRBJ1-1
cdr3_nt: TGTGCCAGCAACGGACAAGCGAACACTGAAGCTTTCTTT
cdr3_aa: CASNGQANTEAFF

d_call: -
clone_size: -
cdr3_length: 15
v_call: TRBV27
j_call: TRBJ1-2
cdr3_nt: TGTGCCAGCGGGCTGGGGGCAGAAAGTACCTATGGCTACACCTTC
cdr3_aa: CASGLGAESTYGYTF

d_call: TRBD1
clone_size: -
cdr3_length: 15
v_call: TRBV6-1
j_call: TRBJ1-2
cdr3_nt: TGTGCCAGCAGTGCCTCAGGGGGCATAGACTATGGCTACACCTTC
cdr3_aa: CASSASGGIDYGYTF

d_call: -
clone_size: -
cdr3_length: 16
v_call: TRBV5-6
j_call: TRBJ1-2
cdr3_nt: TGTGCCAGCAGCTTTCAGGCATACAACCCTAACTATGGCTACACCTTC
cdr3_aa: CASSFQAYNPNYGYTF

d_call: -
clone_size: -
cdr3_length: 15
v_call: TRBV11-2
j_call: TRBJ2-7
cdr3_nt: TGTGCCAGCAGCTTAGAGAGTGCCTTTACCTACGAGCAGTACTTC
cdr3_aa: CASSLESAFTYEQYF

d_call: TRBD2
clone_size: -
cdr3_length: 14
v_call: TRBV5-1
j_call: TRBJ2-1
cdr3_nt: TGCGCCAGCAGCTTGGGGGGAGGGAGAGATGAGCAGTTCTTC
cdr3_aa: CASSLGGGRDEQFF

d_call: TRBD1
clone_size: -
cdr3_length: 17
v_call: TRBV7-9
j_call: TRBJ1-4
cdr3_nt: TGTGCCAGCAGCTTAGTGTTCGGGACAGCGCGTGGCGAAAAACTGTTTTTT
cdr3_aa: CASSLVFGTARGEKLFF

d_call: -
clone_size: few
cdr3_length: 13
v_call: TRBV28
j_call: TRBJ1-1
cdr3_nt: TGTGCCAGCAGGGGGGATTGGGGCACTGAAGCTTTCTTT
cdr3_aa: CASRGDWGTEAFF

d_call: -
clone_size: -
cdr3_length: 11
v_call: TRBV30
j_call: TRBJ2-7
cdr3_nt: TGTGCCTGGAGTAACGACTACGAGCAGTACTTC
cdr3_aa: CAWSNDYEQYF

d_call: -
clone_size: -
cdr3_length: 12
v_call: TRBV19
j_call: TRBJ1-5
cdr3_nt: TGTGCCAGTTGCCGACCCAATCAGCCCCAGCATTTT
cdr3_aa: CASCRPNQPQHF

d_call: -
clone_size: -
cdr3_length: 16
v_call: TRBV29-1
j_call: TRBJ2-1
cdr3_nt: TGCAGCGTTGACTCAACCTATACGGGCTCCTACAATGAGCAGTTCTTC
cdr3_aa: CSVDSTYTGSYNEQFF

d_call: TRBD2
clone_size: -
cdr3_length: 13
v_call: TRBV7-8
j_call: TRBJ2-1
cdr3_nt: TGTGCCAGCAGCTCGAAGACTAGCGGGATTCGGATCTTC
cdr3_aa: CASSSKTSGIRIF

d_call: -
clone_size: -
cdr3_length: 12
v_call: TRBV28
j_call: TRBJ1-5
cdr3_nt: TGTGCCAGCAGTGTTTTGAATCAGCCCCAGCATTTT
cdr3_aa: CASSVLNQPQHF

d_call: -
clone_size: few
cdr3_length: 15
v_call: TRBV6-6
j_call: TRBJ1-5
cdr3_nt: TGTGCCAGCACGGAAGGGGCATCGTACAATCAGCCCCAGCATTTT
cdr3_aa: CASTEGASYNQPQHF

d_call: -
clone_size: few
cdr3_length: 15
v_call: TRBV7-9
j_call: TRBJ1-3
cdr3_nt: TGTGCCAGCAGCGCGACTGGGAGCTCTGGAAACACCATATATTTT
cdr3_aa: CASSATGSSGNTIYF

d_call: TRBD2
clone_size: -
cdr3_length: 14
v_call: TRBV5-6
j_call: TRBJ2-1
cdr3_nt: TGTGCCAGCAGCTTGGGGATCCGAGGGGAGGGACAGTTCTTC
cdr3_aa: CASSLGIRGEGQFF

d_call: -
clone_size: -
cdr3_length: 16
v_call: TRBV6-4
j_call: TRBJ1-6
cdr3_nt: TGTGCCAGCAGTGACGGGAGGGAAAAGTCCGAATCACCCCTCCACTTT
cdr3_aa: CASSDGREKSESPLHF

d_call: TRBD1
clone_size: -
cdr3_length: 14
v_call: TRBV11-2
j_call: TRBJ1-2
cdr3_nt: TGTGCCAGCAGCAGTTGGACAGGGAGCTATGGCTACACCTTC
cdr3_aa: CASSSWTGSYGYTF

d_call: TRBD2
clone_size: -
cdr3_length: 13
v_call: TRBV27
j_call: TRBJ2-7
cdr3_nt: TGTGCCAGCCGCAACAGCGGGACCTACGAGCAGTACTTC
cdr3_aa: CASRNSGTYEQYF

d_call: -
clone_size: -
cdr3_length: 16
v_call: TRBV7-3
j_call: TRBJ2-4
cdr3_nt: TGTGCCAGCAGCTTAACTTATGGGCCTCCGGCAAACATTCAGTACTTC
cdr3_aa: CASSLTYGPPANIQYF

d_call: TRBD1
clone_size: -
cdr3_length: 17
v_call: TRBV11-1
j_call: TRBJ2-2
cdr3_nt: TGTGCCAGCAGCTTTCCTATGGGACAGGCCAACACCGGGGAGCTGTTTTTT
cdr3_aa: CASSFPMGQANTGELFF

d_call: TRBD1
clone_size: once
cdr3_length: 19
v_call: TRBV5-6
j_call: TRBJ2-3
cdr3_nt: TGTGCCAGCAGCCCCGGGACAGGAATCCCAGGCATTAGCACAGATACGCAGTATTTT
cdr3_aa: CASSPGTGIPGISTDTQYF

d_call: -
clone_size: -
cdr3_length: 15
v_call: TRBV4-2
j_call: TRBJ2-1
cdr3_nt: TGTGCCAGCAGCGAAGAAAGGGGAGCTCCGAATGAGCAGTTCTTC
cdr3_aa: CASSEERGAPNEQFF

d_call: TRBD1
clone_size: -
cdr3_length: 15
v_call: TRBV6-5
j_call: TRBJ2-7
cdr3_nt: TGTGCCAGCAGTTACCGTCCCGGGACAGGAGGCGAGCAGTACTTC
cdr3_aa: CASSYRPGTGGEQYF

d_call: -
clone_size: once
cdr3_length: 15
v_call: TRBV2
j_call: TRBJ2-4
cdr3_nt: TGTGCCAGCAGCTGGGTGAGGGGAGCCAAAAACATTCAGTACTTC
cdr3_aa: CASSWVRGAKNIQYF